This T cell receptor beta chain originates from a study of blood T cell repertoires in COVID-19 (dated by TCRdb to the early 2020s). For context, the study as a whole: The collaborator samples originated in the United States, Italy and Spain and spanned the acute and convalescent phases of COVID-19. Where HLA class I and class II types were available, the types were taken from metadata supplied by the sample provider, not from assay-based typing. Samples were obtained from the ongoing ImmuneRACE study (first 160 participants) and from about 1,300 subjects provided by 6 global collaborators. The sample metadata nearly always contained a de-identified subject ID, COVID-19 status, age in years and sex. The material from the prospective study consisted of cDNA or gDNA derived from T cells, B-cell-depleted T cells, or PBMCs. Deeply sampled blood TCRbeta repertoires from subjects exposed to, actively infected with, or recovered from COVID-19 were included in the dataset. The repertoires were released in a freely available public database intended as a resource for research on the immune response to SARS-CoV-2.

What the authors observed across the whole study: Clinical and demographic metadata were provided uncurated, with the amount varying by source and participant.

TCRbeta CDR3 regions were amplified from genomic DNA using the immunoSEQ Assay, a bias-controlled multiplex PCR. The paper's data handling went like this. The number of nucleated cells in each sample was estimated from the amplification of reference gene primers within the assay. To quantify the absolute abundance of each unique TCRbeta CDR3 rearrangement, sequence reads were collapsed and filtered. For each sample, productive Simpson clonality was calculated as the square root of Simpson's diversity index across productive rearrangements. TCRdb's version of the immuneACCESS table is confined to in-frame rearrangements and falls short of the full clone set. An unresolved V gene accounts for under half of the shortfall where checked; the remainder is of unknown origin. V and J calls plus clone size are reproduced from that table; the DNA served to infer D and trimming. The sample table records around 190,000 clones; 80% to 85% of these occur just once. Of the sample, roughly 3.2% is held by the ten largest clones.

V loses 0 bases, J loses 0 bases, and the germline ends lie 8 bases apart. CDR1 and CDR2, looked up from the germline V gene (reference sequence), are WNHNN and SYGVQD. The CDR3 runs 16 amino acids, cysteine and phenylalanine included. Just CDR3 DNA is preserved here, 48 bases in frame from base 1. This clone appeared once. What antigen it recognizes has not been identified. Base qualities were left out, and no much larger clone turns up one base away. Participants in the prospective study were aged roughly 18 to 100 years, lived in under 30 United States geographic areas, and enrolled through a virtual design. In the prospective study, cohorts were assigned on the basis of participant-reported clinical history obtained from a screening survey and a study questionnaire. A participant counted as exposed if, within 2 weeks of entering the study, that participant had been in contact with someone who had a PCR-confirmed or clinician-diagnosed COVID-19 case. In the prospective study, mobile phlebotomists collected whole blood, serum and a nasopharyngeal or oropharyngeal swab from each participant. Additional blood draws and questionnaires over a 2-month period could optionally be provided by prospective study participants. Prospective study blood samples were shipped either frozen or at room temperature before DNA extraction.

Input material: PBMCs or T cells enriched from blood (not recorded which). This receptor was obtained from a young woman who had been exposed to COVID-19. The V and J segments used are TRBV10-1 and TRBJ1-4; there is no confident call for the D gene. The DNA reads as follows: TGCGCCAGCAGTGAGTCGCCGCGAGCAACTAATGAAAAACTGTTTTTT. Protein translation: CASSESPRATNEKLFF.